The 24 T cell receptor beta chains in this list originate from one sample, sequenced in a study of cytomegalovirus exposure and HLA in healthy donors. The PCR employed 60 Vbeta primers together with 13 Jbeta primers. The method was immunoSEQ multiplex PCR; TCRdb's version includes in-frame clones alone and lacks a portion of them. The data show over 200,000 clones, approximately 90% seen once. The sequenced material came from PBMCs. These receptors were obtained from a young woman in good health and CMV-seronegative.

The V and J genes are TRBV7-2 and TRBJ2-7; 11 bases map to TRBD2. V was pared by 5 bases and J by 6 bases, with 6 bases of the junction left unmatched. This CDR3 is 14 amino acids long. The germline V gene has CDR1 SGHTA and CDR2 FQGNSA. The DNA of the CDR3 is TGTGCCAGCAGCAAGACTAGCGGGACGGGCGAGCAGTACTTC. Its protein product is CASSKTSGTGEQYF.

This clone appeared once. The chain joins TRBV9 to TRBJ2-5, with D possibly being TRBD1 (6 bases). Between the trimmed V and J ends, which lost 0 bases and 1 base, there was a span of 19 bases. Germline-derived CDR1 and CDR2 are SGDLS and YYNGEE. CDR3 length: 18 amino acids. Here the CDR3 DNA reads TGTGCCAGCAGCGTAGGAGTTCAAACAGGGACAAGCCAAGAGACCCAGTACTTC. Amino acid sequence: CASSVGVQTGTSQETQYF.

This sequence joins TRBV5-6 and TRBJ2-3; 13 bases are a match to TRBD2. J lost 9 bases, V lost 4 bases, and 8 bases had no gene match. This CDR3 spans 15 amino acids. The germline V gene has CDR1 SGHDT and CDR2 YYEEEE. The CDR3 here is CASSSTSGGGPTQYF. The DNA for the CDR3 is TGTGCCAGCAGCAGCACTAGCGGGGGGGGTCCCACGCAGTATTTT.

The chain joins TRBV2 to TRBJ2-7; 10 bases fit TRBD1. Losses at the gene ends were 7 bases for V and 5 bases for J; bases not matched to a gene: 11. The CDR3 spans 15 residues. Germline loops: CDR1 SNHLY, CDR2 FYNNEI. CDR3 nucleotides: TGTGCCAGCACACTTCGAGGGACAGGGGAGCACGAGCAGTACTTC. This gives the protein CASTLRGTGEHEQYF.

The chain combines TRBV7-6 with TRBJ1-1, with 9 bases lining up with TRBD1. CDR1 SGHVS and CDR2 FNYEAQ come from the germline V gene. This CDR3 spans 16 amino acids. Losses at the gene ends were 0 bases for V and 8 bases for J; bases not matched to a gene: 10. The CDR3 here is CASSLATGTGSTEAFF. CDR3 nucleotides: TGTGCCAGCAGCTTAGCCACCGGGACAGGGAGCACGGAAGCTTTCTTT. The whole variable domain, filled in from reference TRBV7-6 and TRBJ1-1, reads GAGVSQSPRYKVTKRGQDVALRCDPISGHVSLYWYRQALGQGPEFLTYFNYEAQQDKSGLPNDRFSAERPEGSISTLTIQRTEQRDSAMYRCASSLATGTGSTEAFFGQGTRLTVV.

The chain links TRBV7-9 to TRBJ2-7; 9 positions agree with TRBD1. Trimming took 5 bases from V and 2 from J; bases not matched to a gene: 7. In germline, CDR1 is SEHNR, CDR2 FQNEAQ (reference sequence). The CDR3 totals 15 residues. The CDR3 sequence: CASSNPGQGAYEQYF. As DNA, the CDR3 is TGTGCCAGCAGCAATCCGGGACAGGGCGCCTACGAGCAGTACTTC.

The chain has TRBV6-5 and TRBJ1-5, with D possibly being TRBD1 (5 bases). V lost 0 bases and J lost 7, with 13 bases in between. Looked up from germline, CDR1 is MNHEY and CDR2 is SVGAGI. This CDR3 region has 15 residues. The CDR3 protein is CASSYSQGGTQPQHF. The CDR3 nucleotides are TGTGCCAGCAGTTACTCCCAGGGAGGTACGCAGCCCCAGCATTTT.

The V call is TRBV5-4, the J call TRBJ1-1; 10 bases align to TRBD1. Per germline, CDR1 SGHNT and CDR2 YYREEE (reference sequence). This CDR3 comprises 17 residues. Trimming removed 0 bases from V and 1 base from J; junction bases left unmatched: 6. CDR3 in DNA: TGTGCCAGCAGCTTGGGGGGGGGACAGGGGAGGAACACTGAAGCTTTCTTT. Translation gives CASSLGGGQGRNTEAFF.

This clone came up once. The V gene is TRBV5-4, the J gene TRBJ2-5; D is possibly TRBD2 (5 bases). Germline V lookup: CDR1 SGHNT, CDR2 YYREEE (reference sequence). There are 14 residues in the CDR3. The V end lost 2 bases, the J end lost 2 bases, and 10 bases lay between the germline ends. CDR3 loop: CASSFSAGQETQYF. CDR3 DNA sequence: TGTGCCAGCAGCTTTAGTGCGGGTCAAGAGACCCAGTACTTC. The full variable domain, rest sourced from reference TRBV5-4 and TRBJ2-5, is ETGVTQSPTHLIKTRGQQVTLRCSSQSGHNTVSWYQQALGQGPQFIFQYYREEENGRGNFPPRFSGLQFPNYSSELNVNALELDDSALYLCASSFSAGQETQYFGPGTRLLVL.

A single count supports this clone. V is TRBV7-9 and J is TRBJ2-1; 14 bases map to TRBD2. Per the germline V gene, CDR1 is SEHNR and CDR2 is FQNEAQ (reference sequence). The CDR3 consists of 15 residues. V trimming: 5 bases; J trimming: 7 bases; junction bases outside the gene matches: 4. CDR3 nucleotide sequence: TGTGCCAGCAGCCTAGGGACTAGCGGGAGAAATGAGCAGTTCTTC. This codes for CASSLGTSGRNEQFF.

The gene calls are TRBV29-1 and TRBJ2-3; 9 bases are shared with TRBD2. V dropped 4 bases and J dropped 4; count of bases not matched to a gene: 9. Germline CDR1 SQVTM, CDR2 ANQGSEA. CDR3 length: 15 amino acids. This CDR3 reads CSVVVLAGSADTQYF. CDR3 sequence (DNA): TGCAGCGTTGTAGTCCTAGCGGGAAGCGCAGATACGCAGTATTTT.

The CDR3 is CASSPLGSSQTYEQYF. Here the CDR3 DNA reads TGTGCCAGCAGTCCCTTGGGATCTAGCCAAACCTACGAGCAGTACTTC. The V and J genes are TRBV2 and TRBJ2-5, with D possibly TRBD2 on 5 matching bases. TRBJ2-7 matches the DNA end more closely, so the J call is doubtful. Germline-derived CDR1 and CDR2 are SNHLY and FYNNEI. The CDR3 sequence is 16 residues long.

This chain uses TRBV2 with TRBJ2-2, with 7 bases matching TRBD1. Germline CDR1 and CDR2: SNHLY and FYNNEI. This CDR3 has 15 amino acids. Germline trimming cut 6 bases from V and 4 bases from J; bases unmatched to any gene: 8. The CDR3 nucleotides are TGTGCCAGCAGCCCCGACAGGGCGGCCACCGGGGAGCTGTTTTTT. This translates into CASSPDRAATGELFF.

This clone was found once. The rearrangement joins TRBV25-1 to TRBJ1-2; 9 bases match TRBD1. Germline V gene sequence: CDR1 MGHDK, CDR2 SYGVNS. The length of the CDR3 is 12 residues. V shed 5 bases, J shed 10 bases, and the junction held 5 bases outside the gene matches. The CDR3 DNA follows: TGTGCCAGCAGTAGCCGGGACAGGGACTACACCTTC. Protein: CASSSRDRDYTF.

V usage is TRBV6-5 and J usage is TRBJ2-1; 10 bases line up with TRBD2. In germline, CDR1 is MNHEY, CDR2 SVGAGI. The CDR3 contains 16 residues. J was trimmed by 5 bases and V by 4 bases; bases with no gene match: 8. This CDR3 is CASSSSGGADHNEQFF. CDR3 DNA sequence: TGTGCCAGCAGTTCAAGCGGGGGGGCGGACCACAATGAGCAGTTCTTC.

The chain couples TRBV5-1 to TRBJ2-3, with 10 nucleotides matching TRBD1. After removal of 1 base from V and 5 bases from J, the junction contained 1 base not matched to a gene. The CDR3 extends over 14 amino acids. From germline, CDR1 is SGHRS and CDR2 YFSETQ. The CDR3 nucleotides are TGCGCCAGCAGCTTGAGGGACAGGGGAGATACGCAGTATTTT. Translating gives CASSLRDRGDTQYF.

This sequence joins TRBV29-1 and TRBJ1-4; a possible D gene is TRBD1 (6 bases). The V end lost 0 bases, the J end lost 13 bases, and 15 bases lay between the germline ends. Germline CDR1 and CDR2: SQVTM and ANQGSEA. CDR3 size: 13 residues. The CDR3 nucleotides are TGCAGCGTTGAAGAATGGTCGGGGGGCGGACTGTTTTTT. Translating it yields CSVEEWSGGGLFF. Variable domain in full (rest from reference TRBV29-1 and TRBJ1-4): SAVISQKPSRDICQRGTSLTIQCQVDSQVTMMFWYRQQPGQSLTLIATANQGSEATYESGFVIDKFPISRPNLTFSTLTVSNMSPEDSSIYLCSVEEWSGGGLFFGSGTQLSVL.

In its sample, this clone was seen a few times. V is TRBV4-3 and J is TRBJ2-7; 8 bases agree with TRBD2. The CDR3 has 16 residues. After removal of 1 base from V and 5 bases from J, the junction contained 10 bases not matched to a gene. CDR1 is LGHNA, CDR2 YSLEER, per germline. CDR3 bases: TGCGCCAGCAGCCAAGTGACACTAGGACTAGCTCACGAGCAGTACTTC. Protein sequence: CASSQVTLGLAHEQYF.

The chain employs TRBV27 and TRBJ1-5; D gene unclear. The ends were cut back, 2 bases at V and 4 bases at J, with 15 bases in the middle. Germline CDR1 is MNHEY and CDR2 is SMNVEV (reference sequence). The CDR3 loop spans 16 amino acids. The CDR3 DNA reads as TGTGCCAGCAGTTTACGTCGGGTGTCTGGAAATCAGCCCCAGCATTTT. Protein: CASSLRRVSGNQPQHF.

This chain links TRBV29-1 with TRBJ2-3; TRBD2 matches at 7 bases. V lost 6 bases and J lost 2; bases outside the gene matches: 8. This CDR3 region has 14 residues. Looked up from germline, CDR1 is SQVTM and CDR2 is ANQGSEA. The CDR3 coding sequence is TGCAGCGTCGCCGTGACTAGCCCCACAGATACGCAGTATTTT. This codes for CSVAVTSPTDTQYF.

The chain has TRBV11-2 and TRBJ1-4; maybe TRBD1 (5 bases). Between the trimmed V and J ends, which lost 1 base and 1 base, there was a span of 7 bases. This CDR3 is 15 amino acids long. The germline CDR1 and CDR2 sequences are SGHAT and FQNNGV. CDR3 sequence reads: CASSLVQGTNEKLFF. CDR3 nucleotides: TGTGCCAGCAGCTTAGTCCAGGGAACTAATGAAAAACTGTTTTTT.

The V and J genes are TRBV6-1 and TRBJ1-2; 10 bases are a match to TRBD1. Germline trimming cut 1 base from V and 5 bases from J; bases unmatched to any gene: 4. CDR1 and CDR2 (germline): MNHNS, SASEGT. There are 15 residues in the CDR3. CDR3 protein: CASSEGGTGVYGYTF. The CDR3, as DNA: TGTGCCAGCAGTGAAGGGGGGACAGGGGTATATGGCTACACCTTC.

The chain couples TRBV11-2 to TRBJ2-3; 16 bases map to TRBD2. The junction had 8 bases not matched to a gene; V was cut back by 5 bases and J by 9 bases. The CDR3 length is 16 residues. Germline lookup yields CDR1 SGHAT and CDR2 FQNNGV. CDR3: CASSRSGTSGGDTQYF. Here the CDR3 DNA reads TGTGCCAGCAGCAGGTCCGGGACTAGCGGGGGGGACACGCAGTATTTT.

V and J are TRBV27 and TRBJ1-1; TRBD1 is a possible D gene (5 bases). Germline CDR1 is MNHEY and CDR2 is SMNVEV (reference sequence). The CDR3 length is 12 residues. Trimming took off 9 bases at V and 5 bases at J, with 13 bases between the two ends. This CDR3 reads CASGALGTEAFF. CDR3 sequence (DNA): TGTGCCAGTGGGGCGCTGGGGACTGAAGCTTTCTTT.